The 4 T cell receptor beta chains in this list originate from one sample, sequenced in a study of blood T cell repertoires in COVID-19. Sequencing was performed with immunoSEQ multiplex PCR; in TCRdb, only in-frame clones are kept and a portion is missing. The table shows roughly 350,000 clones, with roughly 90% occurring only once. The source material was peripheral blood. These receptors came from a woman in her 70s with COVID-19, enrolled during active disease.

This clone was detected only once. V usage is TRBV5-1 and J usage is TRBJ2-2, with D hard to call. This CDR3 contains 12 residues. The V and J ends lost 4 bases and 6 bases respectively, with 7 bases between them. Germline CDR1 SGHRS, CDR2 YFSETQ. The CDR3 DNA reads TGCGCCAGCAGCCAAGCACCCGGGGAGCTGTTTTTT. Translating gives CASSQAPGELFF.

This chain connects TRBV24-1 to TRBJ1-2; D may be TRBD1 (5 bases). The CDR3 is 16 amino acids. Trimming pared 1 base from V and 5 bases from J, leaving 16 bases between. Germline CDR1 is KGHDR and CDR2 is SFDVKD. The CDR3 bases are TGTGCCACCAGTGATTTAAAAGCCGGGGGTAATTATGGCTACACCTTC. This codes for CATSDLKAGGNYGYTF.

The J gene is TRBJ1-1, the V gene TRBV7-2; D is unresolved. The V and J ends lost 2 bases and 5 bases respectively, with 9 bases between them. CDR3 length: 13 residues. Per the germline V gene, CDR1 is SGHTA and CDR2 is FQGNSA. The CDR3 spells CASSLLKQTEAFF. CDR3 sequence (DNA): TGTGCCAGCAGCTTACTCAAACAGACTGAAGCTTTCTTT.

This clone appeared once. J is TRBJ2-7 and V is TRBV5-4; perhaps TRBD2 as D (6 bases). Looked up from germline, CDR1 is SGHNT and CDR2 is YYREEE (reference sequence). The length of the CDR3 is 13 residues. The V and J ends lost 1 base and 7 bases respectively, with 12 bases between them. CDR3 bases: TGTGCCAGCAGCTTGCTACAAGGAGGGGAGCAGTACTTC. Protein: CASSLLQGGEQYF. Complete variable domain (other parts from reference TRBV5-4 and TRBJ2-7): ETGVTQSPTHLIKTRGQQVTLRCSSQSGHNTVSWYQQALGQGPQFIFQYYREEENGRGNFPPRFSGLQFPNYSSELNVNALELDDSALYLCASSLLQGGEQYFGPGTRLTVT.